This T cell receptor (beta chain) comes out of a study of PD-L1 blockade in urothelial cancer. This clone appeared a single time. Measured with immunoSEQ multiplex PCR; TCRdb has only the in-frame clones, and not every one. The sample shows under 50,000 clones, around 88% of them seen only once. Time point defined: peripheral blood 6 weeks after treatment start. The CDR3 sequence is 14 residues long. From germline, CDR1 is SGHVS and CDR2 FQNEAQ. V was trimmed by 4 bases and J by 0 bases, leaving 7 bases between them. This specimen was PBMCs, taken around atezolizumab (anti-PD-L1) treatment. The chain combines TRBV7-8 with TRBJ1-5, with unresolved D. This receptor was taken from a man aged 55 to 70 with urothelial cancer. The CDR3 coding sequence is TGTGCCAGCAGCTCCGGGTATAGCAATCAGCCCCAGCATTTT. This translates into CASSSGYSNQPQHF.